The entry below describes one T cell receptor (beta chain). Its antigen is still unknown. This specimen comes from a study of cytomegalovirus exposure and HLA in healthy donors. Primers included in the PCR were 60 Vbeta and 13 Jbeta primers. The data were produced by immunoSEQ multiplex PCR, yet TCRdb's version contains in-frame clones alone and is incomplete. Of approximately 120,000 clones listed, around 72% are singletons. The V and J ends lost 0 bases and 1 base, in that order; junction bases with no gene match: 7. Germline V gene lookup returns CDR1 ENHRY and CDR2 SYGVKD. The CDR3 covers 18 residues. Study-wide points: Among TCR beta chains, those listed as cytomegalovirus-associated numbered about 160. Diagnosis of cytomegalovirus status made by the classifier reportedly showed high specificity and sensitivity. Across HLA loci, a later analysis found differing TCR association rates, with DRB1 most and HLA-C fewest. Most of the CMV-associated TCR beta chains (in a later analysis) appeared to be HLA-restricted.

The sequenced sample consisted of PBMCs. The clonotype originates from a man aged 30 to 45 in good health and CMV-seronegative. This chain uses TRBV10-3 with TRBJ2-3; 10 bases align to TRBD2. The DNA for the CDR3 is TGTGCCATCAGTGAGTCGAAAACTAGCGGGGTTCGCACAGATACGCAGTATTTT. Translated, it gives CAISESKTSGVRTDTQYF.